Presented here are 27 T cell receptor beta chains from one specimen sequenced in a study of spatial heterogeneity in lung cancer. TCRdb fed the 5' RACE reads into MiXCR, producing one record per CDR3 protein. Among about 60,000 distinct CDR3 sequences listed, 8.4% were seen once. As to time point: sample taken at primary tumor resection. Unsorted whole RNA of tumor, nontumor lung or frozen PBMC was sequenced. This sample comprised PBMCs, obtained at surgery. Receptors were obtained from a female donor with early-stage non-small cell lung cancer.

At least ten counts were recorded for this clonotype. The chain uses TRBV7-6 and TRBJ2-1; 10 nucleotides align to TRBD2. Germline V lookup: CDR1 SGHVS, CDR2 FNYEAQ. J lost 2 bases, V lost 1 base, and 2 bases had no gene match. CDR3 length: 16 residues. The CDR3 reads CASSLGTSGPYNEQFF. The CDR3 nucleotides read TGTGCCAGCAGCTTAGGGACTAGCGGACCCTACAATGAGCAGTTCTTC.

The rearrangement joins TRBV27 to TRBJ2-7; either TRBD1 or TRBD2 may fit D (5 bases each). The germline V and J ends were trimmed by 6 bases and 3 bases, with 18 bases remaining between them. Germline V gives CDR1 MNHEY, CDR2 SMNVEV (reference sequence). There are 15 residues in the CDR3. The CDR3 sequence is CASSAPGTAYYEQYF. CDR3 nucleotides: TGTGCCAGCAGCGCCCCCGGGACGGCTTACTACGAGCAGTACTTC.

This clonotype showed up many times. This sequence joins TRBV15 and TRBJ1-5; maybe TRBD1 (5 bases). This CDR3 comprises 17 residues. Germline CDR1 reads LNHNV; CDR2 reads YYDKDF (reference sequence). V was pared by 0 bases and J by 2 bases, with 14 bases between. DNA of the CDR3: TGTGCCACCAGCAGAGAGAGGGGCCGCGTGGGCAATCAGCCCCAGCATTTT. Protein sequence: CATSRERGRVGNQPQHF.

Ten or more counts support this clonotype. This chain uses TRBV5-1 with TRBJ1-5; no definite D call. Germline V lookup: CDR1 SGHRS, CDR2 YFSETQ. Trimming removed 0 bases from V and 2 bases from J, with 6 bases in between. The CDR3 has 14 amino acids. The DNA for the CDR3 is TGCGCCAGCAGCTTGGGTGGGGGCAATCAGCCCCAGCATTTT. This encodes CASSLGGGNQPQHF.

V usage is TRBV7-8 and J usage is TRBJ1-1, with TRBD1 as a possible D gene (5 bases). In germline, CDR1 is SGHVS, CDR2 FQNEAQ. Trimming cost V 4 bases and J 1 base, with 13 bases left between them. The CDR3 totals 15 residues. The CDR3 coding sequence is TGTGCCAGCAGCTCAACCCAAAGGGGGAACACTGAAGCTTTCTTT. Amino acids: CASSSTQRGNTEAFF.

This clonotype was observed at least ten times. The chain uses TRBV5-1 and TRBJ2-2, with 10 bases lining up with TRBD2. CDR3 size: 18 residues. From germline, CDR1 is SGHRS and CDR2 YFSETQ. J gave up 4 bases and V 4 bases, and 13 bases lay outside the gene matches. CDR3 sequence reads: CASSPELAGAGSTGELFF. CDR3 sequence (DNA): TGCGCCAGCAGCCCTGAGCTAGCGGGAGCCGGGAGCACCGGGGAGCTGTTTTTT.

The table lists this clonotype with many counts. The chain joins TRBV10-3 to TRBJ1-5, with D tentatively TRBD1 (5 bases). CDR1 and CDR2 (germline): ENHRY, SYGVKD. V gave up 5 bases and J gave up 0 bases, with 14 bases separating them. CDR3 length equals 16 residues. The CDR3 loop is CAISTDSSTSNQPQHF. CDR3 bases: TGTGCCATCAGTACTGACAGCTCAACTAGCAATCAGCCCCAGCATTTT.

This clonotype was detected many times. The chain links TRBV6-2 or TRBV6-3 to TRBJ1-5; no clear D. V gave up 7 bases and J gave up 2 bases, with 12 bases separating them. From germline, CDR1 is MNHEY and CDR2 SVGEGT. The CDR3 spans 14 residues. The chain's CDR3 is CASISIPGNQPQHF. As DNA, the CDR3 is TGTGCCAGCATCAGCATCCCCGGCAATCAGCCCCAGCATTTT.

This clonotype has a count of ten or more. This chain connects TRBV6-5 to TRBJ1-5; D uncertain. The ends were cut back, 5 bases at V and 4 bases at J, with 15 bases in the middle. Germline V CDR1 and CDR2: MNHEY, SVGAGI. The CDR3 length is 15 residues. CDR3 amino acids: CASSRTGSRNQPQHF. CDR3 nucleotide sequence: TGTGCCAGCAGTCGGACCGGGAGCCGTAATCAGCCCCAGCATTTT.

This clonotype was detected a few times. The V gene is TRBV5-1, the J gene TRBJ2-5, with D possibly matching TRBD2 (6 bases). CDR1 is SGHRS, CDR2 YFSETQ, per germline. The CDR3 has 14 amino acids. Trimming took off 4 bases at V and 2 bases at J, with 12 bases between the two ends. In DNA, the CDR3 is TGCGCCAGCAGCAGGGAGGCAACACAAGAGACCCAGTACTTC. Translating gives CASSREATQETQYF.

This clonotype was recorded a few times. The chain is built from TRBV20-1 and TRBJ1-5, with a weak D call TRBD1 (6 bases). Germline V CDR1 and CDR2: DFQATT, SNEGSKA (reference sequence). The CDR3 spans 14 residues. V lost 7 bases and J lost 0, with 13 bases in between. The CDR3 is CSVKQGVSNQPQHF. CDR3 coding DNA: TGCAGTGTAAAACAGGGTGTTAGCAATCAGCCCCAGCATTTT.

The table lists this clonotype with a few counts. The J gene is TRBJ2-5, the V gene TRBV5-1, with unresolved D. Looked up from germline, CDR1 is SGHRS and CDR2 is YFSETQ. CDR3 size: 11 residues. The V end lost 4 bases, the J end lost 2 bases, and 3 bases lay between the germline ends. The CDR3 loop reads CASSVQETQYF. CDR3 in DNA: TGCGCCAGCAGCGTGCAAGAGACCCAGTACTTC.

Concerning this clonotype itself: Since a much larger clone is just one base distant, this may be a read error. The rearrangement joins TRBV7-9 to TRBJ2-3, with a tentative D call TRBD2 (6 bases). Germline CDR1 is SEHNR and CDR2 is FQNEAQ (reference sequence). This CDR3 comprises 15 residues. The CDR3 sequence is CASSLKKGLTDTRYF. In DNA form, the CDR3 reads TGTGCCAGCAGCTTGAAGAAGGGACTCACAGATACGCGGTATTTT.

The chain combines TRBV28 with TRBJ1-1; D ambiguous. The CDR3 is 11 residues long. Germline CDR1 MDHEN, CDR2 SYDVKM. Between the trimmed V and J ends, which lost 7 bases and 1 base, there was a span of 4 bases. The CDR3, as DNA: TGTGCCAGCATGGGGAACACTGAAGCTTTCTTT. Its protein product is CASMGNTEAFF.

The rearrangement joins TRBV11-1 to TRBJ2-1; D call uncertain. The V gene's germline CDR1 is SGHAT and CDR2 FQDESV (reference sequence). Trimming pared 1 base from V and 0 bases from J, leaving 7 bases between. This CDR3 has 15 amino acids. This chain's CDR3 is CASSLVWSSYNEQFF. DNA of the CDR3: TGTGCCAGCAGCTTAGTTTGGTCCTCCTACAATGAGCAGTTCTTC.

This chain joins TRBV5-1 and TRBJ2-1; 7 bases align to TRBD1. The V gene end was trimmed by 4 bases and the J gene end by 8 bases; junction bases not matched to a gene: 9. CDR3 length equals 14 residues. CDR1 and CDR2 from the germline V gene are SGHRS and YFSETQ. The CDR3: CASSIYRGGHEQFF. In nucleotides, the CDR3 is TGCGCCAGCAGCATTTACAGGGGTGGGCATGAGCAGTTCTTC. Complete variable domain (other parts from reference TRBV5-1 and TRBJ2-1): KAGVTQTPRYLIKTRGQQVTLSCSPISGHRSVSWYQQTPGQGLQFLFEYFSETQRNKGNFPGRFSGRQFSNSRSEMNVSTLELGDSALYLCASSIYRGGHEQFFGPGTRLTVL.

Many counts were recorded for this clonotype. The J gene is TRBJ2-3, the V gene TRBV5-1; no clear D gene. Trimming removed 0 bases from V and 3 bases from J, with 14 bases in between. Looked up from germline, CDR1 is SGHRS and CDR2 is YFSETQ. The CDR3 runs to 16 residues. CDR3 region: CASSLAARFRTDTQYF. The CDR3 DNA reads as TGCGCCAGCAGCTTGGCTGCGAGATTCCGGACAGATACGCAGTATTTT.

This clonotype was recorded many times. The gene calls are TRBV15 and TRBJ2-7, with a possible D match to TRBD1 (5 bases). V lost 0 bases, J lost 3 bases, and 6 bases lay in between. Germline V gene sequence: CDR1 LNHNV, CDR2 YYDKDF (reference sequence). The CDR3 loop spans 13 amino acids. This CDR3 reads CATSRDQGYEQYV. The CDR3 nucleotides are TGTGCCACCAGCAGAGATCAGGGCTACGAGCAGTACGTC.

This clonotype was seen at least ten times. This sequence joins TRBV9 and TRBJ2-7; 10 nucleotides line up with TRBD2. CDR1 SGDLS and CDR2 YYNGEE come from the germline V gene. The CDR3 has 15 residues. V lost 0 bases to trimming and J lost 7 bases; unmatched junction nucleotides: 7. In DNA, the CDR3 is TGTGCCAGCAGCGTAGTGGCTAGCGGGAGTGGAGAGCAGTACTTC. It specifies CASSVVASGSGEQYF.

The J gene is TRBJ2-5, the V gene TRBV6-6; possibly TRBD2 for D (6 bases). The CDR3 has 16 residues. Trimming removed 2 bases at V and 3 bases at J, with 16 bases between. Germline CDR1 MNHNY, CDR2 SVGAGI (reference sequence). In DNA, the CDR3 is TGTGCCAGCAGTTACCCGACCCGGGACTTAGAAGAGACCCAGTACTTC. Translating gives CASSYPTRDLEETQYF.

This clonotype was counted only a few times. The chain recombines TRBV7-6 with TRBJ2-5; D gene uncertain. This CDR3 contains 13 residues. Trimming left V 0 bases short and J 4 bases short, with 6 bases between. Per germline, CDR1 SGHVS and CDR2 FNYEAQ. In nucleotides, the CDR3 is TGTGCCAGCAGCTTAGCAGGGCCAGAGACCCAGTACTTC. Translation: CASSLAGPETQYF.

In this sample, this clonotype turned up many times. This chain links TRBV12-5 with TRBJ1-3; 8 nucleotides line up with TRBD1. The CDR3 has 16 amino acids. V shed 1 base, J shed 4 bases, and the junction held 6 bases outside the gene matches. CDR1 is LGHNT, CDR2 FRNRAP, per germline. The CDR3 spells CASGLGAGGVGNTIYF. The CDR3 DNA reads TGTGCTAGTGGTTTGGGAGCAGGGGGCGTCGGAAACACCATATATTTT.

The CDR3 nucleotides read TGTGCCAGCAGCTTACTGCTTGGCAGGCCCACAGATACGCAGTATTTT. It is translated as CASSLLLGRPTDTQYF. J is TRBJ2-3 and V is TRBV11-2, with unresolved D. V gave up 2 bases and J gave up 2 bases, with 14 bases separating them. Germline V gene lookup returns CDR1 SGHAT and CDR2 FQNNGV. This CDR3 contains 16 residues.

This clonotype was counted a few times. The CDR3 is CASSLAGTRGNEQFF. For the CDR3, the DNA is TGTGCCAGCAGCTTGGCCGGGACTAGAGGCAATGAGCAGTTCTTC. The chain links TRBV5-5 to TRBJ2-1; TRBD2 matches 8 bases. The V gene's germline CDR1 is SGHKS and CDR2 YYEKEE (reference sequence). The V and J ends lost 0 bases and 6 bases, in that order; junction bases with no gene match: 5. The CDR3 totals 15 residues.

The chain couples TRBV7-9 to TRBJ2-7; no clear D. The CDR3 is 16 amino acids. Germline V CDR1 and CDR2: SEHNR, FQNEAQ (reference sequence). Between the trimmed V and J ends, which lost 1 base and 0 bases, there was a span of 13 bases. The CDR3 loop is CASSLGIGPSSYEQYV. The CDR3 DNA reads TGTGCCAGCAGCTTAGGAATAGGTCCTAGCTCCTACGAGCAGTACGTC.

This clonotype was seen repeatedly, ten times or more. The chain's CDR3 is CSARAGDRGAVRNQPQHF. In nucleotides, the CDR3 is TGCAGTGCTAGAGCTGGGGACAGGGGCGCTGTACGGAATCAGCCCCAGCATTTT. This rearrangement joins TRBV20-1 to TRBJ1-5; 10 bases are shared with TRBD1. The germline V gene has CDR1 DFQATT and CDR2 SNEGSKA (reference sequence). The CDR3 length is 18 residues. V lost 1 base to trimming and J lost 4 bases; unmatched junction nucleotides: 13.

In this sample, this clonotype turned up a few times. The J gene is TRBJ2-7, the V gene TRBV29-1, with D possibly TRBD1 on 6 matching bases. The germline V and J ends were trimmed by 0 bases and 5 bases, with 11 bases remaining between them. This CDR3 contains 13 residues. CDR1 and CDR2 from the germline V gene are SQVTM and ANQGSEA. In DNA, the CDR3 is TGCAGCGTTGAAGAGGGGGCGCTTGACGAGCAGTACTTC. Its protein product is CSVEEGALDEQYF.